Presented here are 29 T cell receptor beta chains from one specimen sequenced in a study of graft-versus-host responses after intestinal transplantation. Graft samples were processed, releasing intraepithelial and lamina propria lymphocytes. The method was immunoSEQ multiplex PCR; TCRdb's version includes in-frame clones alone and lacks a portion of them. The sample carries tens of thousands of clones, 87% recorded once. The specimen comprised ileum tissue, sampled 200 to 210 days after intestinal transplant. These receptors were collected from a human patient who received an intestinal transplant, so some T cells may come from the graft donor.

The rearrangement uses TRBV7-9 and TRBJ2-7, with 8 bases identical to TRBD1. This CDR3 is 14 amino acids long. Germline V gene data show CDR1 as SEHNR and CDR2 as FQNEAQ (reference sequence). V lost 5 bases, J lost 6 bases, and 9 bases stayed unmatched. The CDR3 spells CASSLGTGETEQYF. The CDR3 DNA follows: TGTGCCAGCAGCCTCGGGACAGGTGAAACCGAGCAGTACTTC.

The chain combines TRBV6-1 with TRBJ2-7; D uncertain. With 5 bases removed from V and 3 bases from J, the gap between germline ends came to 17 bases. CDR1 and CDR2 (germline): MNHNS, SASEGT. The CDR3 covers 15 residues. CDR3 coding DNA: TGTGCCAGCAGTCCCGATTACATGGGGTTCTACGAGCAGTACTTC. Translated, it gives CASSPDYMGFYEQYF.

The J gene is TRBJ1-5, the V gene TRBV6-1; D gene uncertain. V dropped 7 bases and J dropped 7 bases, with 11 bases sitting between them. Germline V gene lookup returns CDR1 MNHNS and CDR2 SASEGT. This CDR3 spans 12 amino acids. CDR3 bases: TGTGCCAGCAATCTCCTTCGACAGCCCCAGCATTTT. Encoded protein: CASNLLRQPQHF.

The rearrangement links TRBV28 to TRBJ2-7, with D possibly called TRBD1 or TRBD2 (6 bases each). CDR1 is MDHEN and CDR2 is SYDVKM in the germline V gene. V shed 4 bases and J shed 5 bases, with 9 bases lying between them. The length of the CDR3 is 12 residues. For the CDR3, the DNA is TGTGCCAGCAGTTCGGGGGCCGACGAGCAGTACTTC. Its translation is CASSSGADEQYF.

This chain connects TRBV29-1 to TRBJ2-5; the D gene is possibly TRBD1 (6 bases). The CDR3 sequence is 14 residues long. V was pared by 5 bases and J by 5 bases, with 18 bases between. Germline V gene data show CDR1 as SQVTM and CDR2 as ANQGSEA. The CDR3 loop is CSVLIRGGEETQYF. CDR3 nucleotide sequence: TGCAGCGTTTTAATCAGGGGCGGCGAGGAGACCCAGTACTTC. Filled out from reference TRBV29-1 and TRBJ2-5, the complete variable domain reads SAVISQKPSRDICQRGTSLTIQCQVDSQVTMMFWYRQQPGQSLTLIATANQGSEATYESGFVIDKFPISRPNLTFSTLTVSNMSPEDSSIYLCSVLIRGGEETQYFGPGTRLLVL.

The chain is built from TRBV21-1 and TRBJ1-5; the table calls TRBD1, which could not be checked here. TRBV21-1 is described as a pseudogene. CDR3 size: 19 residues. The CDR3: CASSKVSDTTTYSNQPQHF. The CDR3 coding sequence is TGTGCCAGCAGCAAAGTGTCCGACACCACAACTTATAGCAATCAGCCCCAGCATTTT.

This sequence joins TRBV5-1 and TRBJ2-4; D unclear. The ends were cut back, 2 bases at V and 4 bases at J, with 7 bases in the middle. The CDR3 runs to 13 residues. Germline lookup yields CDR1 SGHRS and CDR2 YFSETQ. In nucleotides, the CDR3 is TGCGCCAGCAGCTTTTGGTGGAAAAACATTCAGTACTTC. This encodes CASSFWWKNIQYF.

The chain links TRBV10-3 to TRBJ1-1, with 8 bases lining up with TRBD1. V shed 6 bases and J 1 base; nucleotides not matched to a gene: 4. The CDR3 has 14 residues. Germline loops: CDR1 ENHRY, CDR2 SYGVKD. The CDR3 loop is CAIRGDRRNTEAFF. Written as DNA, the CDR3 is TGTGCCATCAGGGGGGACAGGAGGAACACTGAAGCTTTCTTT.

The chain combines TRBV5-6 with TRBJ2-3; D is uncertain. Trimming removed 3 bases from V and 7 bases from J, with 15 bases in between. This CDR3 contains 14 residues. The germline V gene has CDR1 SGHDT and CDR2 YYEEEE. CDR3 nucleotide sequence: TGTGCCAGCAGCTACCCCCTATCGTGGCATACGCAGTATTTT. It codes for CASSYPLSWHTQYF. Filled out from reference TRBV5-6 and TRBJ2-3, the complete variable domain reads DAGVTQSPTHLIKTRGQQVTLRCSPKSGHDTVSWYQQALGQGPQFIFQYYEEEERQRGNFPDRFSGHQFPNYSSELNVNALLLGDSALYLCASSYPLSWHTQYFGPGTRLTVL.

J is TRBJ2-1 and V is TRBV27; no reliable D call. CDR1 is MNHEY, CDR2 SMNVEV, per germline (reference sequence). Deletions cut 0 bases from V and 3 bases from J, with 3 bases between. This CDR3 region has 13 residues. The DNA of the CDR3 is TGTGCCAGCAGTTTATCAGTCTACAATGAGCAGTTCTTC. Translated: CASSLSVYNEQFF.

The chain has TRBV15 and TRBJ2-5, with a tentative D call TRBD2 (6 bases). Per germline, CDR1 LNHNV and CDR2 YYDKDF (reference sequence). Trimming pared 4 bases from V and 4 bases from J, leaving 10 bases between. This CDR3 spans 13 amino acids. The CDR3 bases are TGTGCCACCAGCAACCTCGGGGGAGAGACCCAGTACTTC. Its translation: CATSNLGGETQYF.

The chain couples TRBV7-9 to TRBJ2-2; TRBD2 aligns across 12 bases. V trimming: 5 bases; J trimming: 0 bases; junction bases outside the gene matches: 10. CDR1 is SEHNR, CDR2 FQNEAQ, per germline (reference sequence). This CDR3 region has 19 residues. CDR3 sequence: CASSPSGRAVYPNTGELFF. The CDR3, as DNA: TGTGCCAGCAGCCCTAGCGGGAGGGCCGTTTACCCGAACACCGGGGAGCTGTTTTTT. The variable domain in full, completed from reference TRBV7-9 and TRBJ2-2, reads DTGVSQNPRHKITKRGQNVTFRCDPISEHNRLYWYRQTLGQGPEFLTYFQNEAQLEKSRLLSDRFSAERPKGSFSTLEIQRTEQGDSAMYLCASSPSGRAVYPNTGELFFGEGSRLTVL.

V and J are TRBV5-1 and TRBJ2-7; 8 nucleotides agree with TRBD2. Per the germline V gene, CDR1 is SGHRS and CDR2 is YFSETQ. This CDR3 region has 16 residues. The V and J ends lost 0 bases and 0 bases, in that order; junction bases with no gene match: 5. The CDR3 sequence is CASSLGLAGPSYEQYF. In DNA form, the CDR3 reads TGCGCCAGCAGCTTGGGCCTAGCGGGTCCCTCCTACGAGCAGTACTTC.

In its sample, this clone was seen a few times. Other DNA sequences within the sample encode an identical CDR3. The CDR3 DNA reads as TGTGCCAGCAGTGACAGGGGGCTGAAGACCCAGTACTTC. Its protein product is CASSDRGLKTQYF. J is TRBJ2-5 and V is TRBV6-1, with 8 bases identical to TRBD1. V lost 3 bases and J lost 6; bases outside the gene matches: 3. Germline loops: CDR1 MNHNS, CDR2 SASEGT. This CDR3 contains 13 residues.

The rearrangement links TRBV15 to TRBJ1-4; D is uncertain. Trimming shortened V by 0 bases and J by 4 bases, and 12 bases separated the two germline ends. Germline-derived CDR1 and CDR2 are LNHNV and YYDKDF (reference sequence). The CDR3 sequence is 16 residues long. For the CDR3, the DNA is TGTGCCACCAGCAGAGATCTTATGTACAGTAATGAAAAACTGTTTTTT. Translated, it gives CATSRDLMYSNEKLFF.

J is TRBJ1-1 and V is TRBV4-1, with 9 bases identical to TRBD1. This CDR3 contains 12 residues. The germline CDR1 and CDR2 sequences are MGHRA and YSYEKL. Unmatched junction bases numbered 0, after V lost 5 bases and J lost 5 bases. The CDR3 loop reads CASSDRGTEAFF. In DNA, the CDR3 is TGCGCCAGCAGCGACAGGGGGACTGAAGCTTTCTTT.

This chain connects TRBV5-6 to TRBJ1-5, with 9 nucleotides matching TRBD1. Germline CDR1 and CDR2: SGHDT and YYEEEE. The CDR3 length is 18 residues. The V gene end was trimmed by 4 bases and the J gene end by 3 bases; junction bases not matched to a gene: 14. The chain's CDR3 is CASSLTEGGTGYNQPQHF. CDR3 nucleotides: TGTGCCAGCAGCCTAACGGAGGGCGGGACAGGGTACAATCAGCCCCAGCATTTT.

The gene calls are TRBV4-1 and TRBJ2-1; TRBD2 is a possible D gene (5 bases). The CDR3 spans 15 residues. V was trimmed by 0 bases and J by 9 bases, leaving 15 bases between them. Germline CDR1 reads MGHRA; CDR2 reads YSYEKL. The CDR3 bases are TGCGCCAGCAGCCAAGATTGGACCGAAGGGAGTGAGCAGTTCTTC. It translates to CASSQDWTEGSEQFF.

The chain uses TRBV9 and TRBJ2-3, with TRBD1 identical over 7 bases. The germline CDR1 and CDR2 sequences are SGDLS and YYNGEE. The V and J ends lost 1 base and 0 bases, in that order; junction bases with no gene match: 2. The CDR3 extends over 15 amino acids. The CDR3 sequence: CASSVRDSSTDTQYF. CDR3 in DNA: TGTGCCAGCAGCGTAAGGGACAGCAGCACAGATACGCAGTATTTT.

The chain couples TRBV6-6 to TRBJ2-7; possible D gene TRBD1, 6 bases. Germline loops: CDR1 MNHNY, CDR2 SVGAGI (reference sequence). The CDR3 has 14 amino acids. V was pared by 5 bases and J by 3 bases, with 14 bases between. This CDR3 reads CASSPGTPSYEQYF. The CDR3 DNA is TGTGCCAGCAGTCCCGGGACACCAAGCTACGAGCAGTACTTC.

This rearrangement joins TRBV4-1 to TRBJ1-3, with D maybe TRBD1 (5 bases). In germline, CDR1 is MGHRA, CDR2 YSYEKL. V lost 4 bases to trimming and J lost 3 bases, with 19 bases between them. The CDR3 runs to 17 residues. Here the CDR3 DNA reads TGCGCCAGCAGCCGAGGACGGGGCGAAGGGGATGGAAACACCATATATTTT. Its protein is CASSRGRGEGDGNTIYF.

V gene TRBV6-1 combines with J gene TRBJ2-7; the match to TRBD1 covers 9 bases. This CDR3 is 15 amino acids long. Trimming took 4 bases from V and 3 from J; bases not matched to a gene: 7. Germline CDR1 is MNHNS and CDR2 is SASEGT. The CDR3 spells CASSAEDRGFYEQYF. CDR3 nucleotide sequence: TGTGCCAGCAGTGCAGAGGACAGGGGCTTCTACGAGCAGTACTTC.

J is TRBJ2-1 and V is TRBV9; a possible D gene is TRBD1 (5 bases). CDR1 SGDLS and CDR2 YYNGEE come from the germline V gene. CDR3 length: 15 amino acids. The V end was cut by 3 bases, the J end by 1 base, with 11 bases between. The CDR3 coding sequence is TGTGCCAGCAGCGAGGGGTCGGGTTCCTACAATGAGCAGTTCTTC. The encoded protein is CASSEGSGSYNEQFF.

Turning to this clone: Other nucleotide sequences in the sample specify the same CDR3. J is TRBJ2-7 and V is TRBV6-1, with D possibly being TRBD1 (6 bases). Germline V lookup: CDR1 MNHNS, CDR2 SASEGT. Trimming pared 3 bases from V and 11 bases from J, leaving 11 bases between. The CDR3 loop spans 11 amino acids. DNA of the CDR3: TGTGCCAGCAGTGAGGTGGCAGGGGAGTACTTC. This translates into CASSEVAGEYF.

The chain recombines TRBV7-9 with TRBJ2-5; tentatively, D is TRBD1 (5 bases). The CDR3 has 13 amino acids. CDR1 SEHNR and CDR2 FQNEAQ come from the germline V gene (reference sequence). V was cut by 5 bases and J by 4 bases, with 11 bases left in between. This chain's CDR3 is CASSLGEGETQYF. As DNA, the CDR3 is TGTGCCAGCAGCCTAGGGGAAGGAGAGACCCAGTACTTC.

This chain uses TRBV14 with TRBJ1-1; no definite D call. V gave up 1 base and J gave up 3 bases, with 6 bases separating them. There are 13 residues in the CDR3. Germline CDR1 is SGHDN and CDR2 is FVKESK. CDR3 region: CASSQGTYTEAFF. The CDR3 nucleotides read TGTGCCAGCAGCCAAGGGACCTACACTGAAGCTTTCTTT.

The chain carries TRBV6-5 and TRBJ2-1; 7 bases agree with TRBD2. This CDR3 region has 13 residues. The germline gives CDR1 MNHEY, CDR2 SVGAGI. V lost 6 bases to trimming and J lost 6 bases; unmatched junction nucleotides: 5. The CDR3 nucleotides are TGTGCCAGCAGCCCACTAGCGCTCAATGAGCAGTTCTTC. This encodes CASSPLALNEQFF.

This rearrangement joins TRBV18 to TRBJ1-3; D possibly corresponds to TRBD1 (6 bases). This CDR3 has 17 residues. V was trimmed by 2 bases and J by 0 bases, leaving 14 bases between them. CDR1 and CDR2 from the germline V gene are KGHSH and LQKENI. The CDR3 DNA sequence: TGTGCCAGCTCACCAAGTTCTACAGGGTTCTCTGGAAACACCATATATTTT. Encoded protein: CASSPSSTGFSGNTIYF.

The gene calls are TRBV7-9 and TRBJ1-2; possible D gene TRBD1, 6 bases. The CDR3 runs to 14 residues. The V end lost 5 bases, the J end lost 4 bases, and 14 bases lay between the germline ends. Germline values: CDR1 SEHNR, CDR2 FQNEAQ (reference sequence). The CDR3 spells CASSLMDSGYGYTF. The CDR3 DNA reads TGTGCCAGCAGCCTTATGGACAGCGGCTATGGCTACACCTTC.